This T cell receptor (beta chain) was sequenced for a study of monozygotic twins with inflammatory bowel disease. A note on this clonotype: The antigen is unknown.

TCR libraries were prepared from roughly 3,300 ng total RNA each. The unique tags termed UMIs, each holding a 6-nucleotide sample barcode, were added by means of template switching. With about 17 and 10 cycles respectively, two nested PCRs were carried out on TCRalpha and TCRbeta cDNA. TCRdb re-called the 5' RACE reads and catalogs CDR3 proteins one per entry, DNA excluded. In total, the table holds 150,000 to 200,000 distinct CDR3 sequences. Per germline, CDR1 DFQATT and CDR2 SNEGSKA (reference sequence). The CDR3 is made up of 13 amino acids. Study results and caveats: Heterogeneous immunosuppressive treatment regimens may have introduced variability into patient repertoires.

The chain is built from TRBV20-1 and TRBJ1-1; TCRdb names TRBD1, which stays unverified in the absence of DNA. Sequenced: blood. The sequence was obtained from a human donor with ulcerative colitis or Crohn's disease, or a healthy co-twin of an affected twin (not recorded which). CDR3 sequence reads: CSASPGGNTEAFF.